This is a list of T cell receptor beta chains from one sample in a study of blood T cells in healthy people across ages. TCRdb re-derived calls from the 5' RACE reads in MiXCR, one entry per CDR3 protein. Of over 1,500,000 distinct CDR3 sequences in the sample, about 50% were seen once. Sequencing used blood. The receptors derive from a woman aged 40 to 50 in good health. CDR3s include the opening cysteine and the closing phenylalanine or tryptophan. A D gene is named only where the DNA matches it firmly. Clone size is not always given. Where it is, it says once, few, many or a class for expanded clones.

j_call d_call clone_size v_call cdr3_aa cdr3_nt
TRBJ2-1 TRBD2 few TRBV20-1 CSARAGLADYNEQFF TGCAGTGCTAGAGCGGGACTAGCGGACTACAATGAGCAGTTCTTC
TRBJ2-1 TRBD2 . TRBV6-5 CASSYSTSGAPLAVHNEQFF TGTGCCAGCAGTTACTCGACTAGCGGGGCTCCCCTCGCTGTACACAATGAGCAGTTCTTC
TRBJ1-5 . . TRBV27 CASGQTLRQPQHF TGTGCCAGCGGGCAGACCCTCAGACAGCCCCAGCATTTT
TRBJ1-2 . . TRBV29-1 CSVGDRSHGYTF TGCAGCGTCGGAGACAGGAGCCATGGCTACACCTTC
TRBJ1-1 . . TRBV6-2/TRBV6-3 CASSYASGVRVTEAFF TGTGCCAGCAGTTACGCCTCGGGGGTCCGGGTCACTGAAGCTTTCTTT
TRBJ1-2 . . TRBV5-6 CASSFVLDSYGYTF TGTGCCAGCAGCTTTGTCTTGGACTCCTATGGCTACACCTTC
TRBJ2-7 TRBD1 . TRBV28 CASSSPYRQGEQYF TGTGCCAGCAGCTCACCTTATCGACAGGGCGAGCAGTACTTC
TRBJ1-4 TRBD1 once TRBV15 CATSRRTGQGSVGKLFF TGTGCCACCAGCAGACGCACTGGACAGGGGAGCGTTGGAAAACTGTTTTTT
TRBJ2-5 . . TRBV7-8 CASSSRSLGVETQYF TGTGCCAGCAGCTCGCGTAGCTTGGGTGTGGAGACCCAGTACTTC
TRBJ2-1 . few TRBV29-1 CSVEKGSDRGNEQFF TGCAGCGTTGAAAAGGGGTCGGATAGGGGCAATGAGCAGTTCTTC
TRBJ2-3 . few TRBV4-1 CASSHSNPTDTQYF TGCGCCAGCAGCCACTCTAACCCCACAGATACGCAGTATTTT
TRBJ2-3 . . TRBV5-6 CASGRGVRDTQYF TGTGCCAGCGGCCGAGGCGTACGAGATACGCAGTATTTT
TRBJ2-5 TRBD1 . TRBV5-6 CASSNGTARWATQYF TGTGCCAGCAGCAACGGGACAGCCCGGTGGGCGACCCAGTACTTC
TRBJ2-3 . . TRBV25-1 CASSSLGGALTLDTQYF TGTGCCAGCAGTAGCCTTGGGGGGGCTCTAACGCTCGATACGCAGTATTTT
TRBJ2-5 . . TRBV18 CASSQEQETQYF TGTGCCAGCTCACAAGAACAAGAGACCCAGTACTTC
TRBJ2-3 TRBD2 . TRBV6-1 CASCILAGTPSCTDTQYF TGTGCCAGCTGTATCCTAGCGGGGACCCCTTCCTGCACAGATACGCAGTATTTT
TRBJ2-7 . . TRBV5-1 CASGLLGGGEQYF TGCGCCAGCGGCTTGCTTGGGGGAGGCGAGCAGTACTTC
TRBJ1-2 TRBD1 . TRBV7-2 CASSQNPGQGARNYGYTF TGTGCCAGCAGCCAGAACCCGGGACAGGGGGCGCGGAACTATGGCTACACCTTC
TRBJ2-1 . . TRBV9 CASSPGPREQFF TGTGCCAGCAGCCCGGGACCTCGGGAGCAGTTCTTC
TRBJ2-7 TRBD1 . TRBV5-6 CASSRTGARHEQYF TGTGCCAGCAGCCGGACAGGGGCTCGGCACGAGCAGTACTTC
TRBJ1-2 . . TRBV5-1 CASSVGVEGLDYGYTF TGCGCCAGCAGCGTGGGTGTGGAGGGATTAGACTATGGCTACACCTTC
TRBJ2-1 TRBD2 . TRBV12-3/TRBV12-4 CASRFSGGVYNERFF TGTGCCAGCAGATTTAGCGGGGGGGTATACAATGAGCGGTTCTTC
TRBJ2-7 . . TRBV2 CASYGPSGEQYF TGTGCCAGCTACGGACCTTCGGGTGAGCAGTACTTC
TRBJ2-7 TRBD1 few TRBV7-2 CASRRGGGSYYEQYF TGTGCCAGCAGGCGAGGGGGCGGGTCGTACTACGAGCAGTACTTC
TRBJ2-1 TRBD1 few TRBV5-5 CASSLRSGGSYNEQFF TGTGCCAGCAGCTTGCGGTCAGGGGGCTCCTACAATGAGCAGTTCTTC
TRBJ1-2 . . TRBV24-1 CATSEREDYGYTF TGTGCCACCAGTGAGCGGGAGGACTATGGCTACACCTTC
TRBJ2-4 . . TRBV20-1 CSARNLGGLKNIQYF TGCAGTGCTAGGAATCTGGGGGGTCTGAAAAACATTCAGTACTTC
TRBJ2-1 TRBD2 few TRBV7-2 CASRQTSGGWDEQFF TGTGCCAGCAGACAAACTAGCGGGGGGTGGGATGAGCAGTTCTTC
TRBJ2-1 TRBD1 . TRBV28 CASGALTGHHNEQFF TGTGCCAGCGGAGCCTTGACAGGGCACCACAATGAGCAGTTCTTC
TRBJ1-1 . . TRBV4-3 CASSQDQGGGNTEAFF TGCGCCAGCAGCCAAGATCAAGGGGGGGGGAACACTGAAGCTTTCTTT
TRBJ2-6 . few TRBV4-3 CASSQGISAAGANVLTF TGCGCCAGCAGCCAAGGTATTTCAGCTGCTGGGGCCAACGTCCTGACTTTC
TRBJ2-5 TRBD2 many TRBV7-2 CASSLLAGGGETQYF TGTGCCAGCAGCTTACTAGCGGGGGGAGGAGAGACCCAGTACTTC
TRBJ2-5 TRBD2 few TRBV28 CASTPTGGQETQYF TGTGCCAGCACCCCAACGGGGGGGCAGGAGACCCAGTACTTC
TRBJ2-3 . few TRBV6-6 CATAEAASTDTQYF TGTGCCACCGCAGAGGCTGCTAGCACAGATACGCAGTATTTT
TRBJ2-7 TRBD1 . TRBV20-1 CSARSTSPNRDRAVNSPYEQYF TGCAGTGCTAGGTCCACTTCCCCAAACCGGGACAGGGCTGTGAACTCTCCCTACGAGCAGTACTTC
TRBJ2-2 TRBD2 . TRBV29-1 CSVDLGTSGATGELFF TGCAGCGTTGATTTGGGAACTAGCGGGGCGACCGGGGAGCTGTTTTTT
TRBJ2-5 TRBD1 few TRBV20-1 CSAYRRTGGQETQYF TGCAGTGCTTACCGAAGGACAGGCGGCCAAGAGACCCAGTACTTC
TRBJ2-5 TRBD2 few TRBV7-2 CASSQRTSMGETQYF TGTGCCAGCAGCCAAAGGACTAGCATGGGGGAGACCCAGTACTTC
TRBJ1-2 . . TRBV5-1 CASSLDDGTHHSGTPAVGYTF TGCGCCAGCAGCTTGGATGATGGGACGCACCACAGCGGGACCCCCGCAGTCGGCTACACCTTC
TRBJ1-2 . . TRBV4-3 CASSQDGRESNYGYTF TGCGCCAGCAGCCAAGATGGACGGGAATCTAACTATGGCTACACCTTC
TRBJ2-1 TRBD2 . TRBV12-3/TRBV12-4 CATKTSSGGGTSEQFF TGTGCCACCAAGACTAGCAGTGGTGGCGGCACCTCTGAGCAGTTCTTC